This TCR beta chain originates from a study of vaccination and CD4 T cells after COVID-19 (dated by TCRdb to between 2021 and 2024). In terms of the full investigation: The convalescent cohort comprised six males and four females, including two Hispanic individuals, seven Caucasians, two Asians and one multiracial person. Post-COVID blood samples were collected from convalescent patients a median of around 100 days after diagnosis, with a range of roughly 30 to 161 days. As controls, cultures received a CEFX viral epitope pool (the positive control), an HIV-1 Nef peptide pool (the negative control), or no peptide at all. In an earlier paper using these donors, memory CD4+ T cell crossreactivity between SARS-CoV-2 and common cold coronavirus spike proteins was assessed at the TCR clonotype level. The time from the second vaccine dose to post-vaccine blood sampling had a median of 72 days and ranged from roughly 13 to 241 days. Two doses of either the Pfizer-BioNTech BNT162b2 vaccine (n=8) or the Moderna mRNA-1273 vaccine (n=2) were administered to participants. The spike-specific CD4+ TCR repertoire was compared before and after mRNA vaccination in about nine COVID-19 convalescent patients and a handful of infection-naive healthy vaccine recipients. The cultures were stimulated with overlapping spike peptide pools from SARS-CoV-2 and from the common cold coronaviruses HCoV-NL63, HCoV-OC43 and HCoV-229E.

Summary of the overall study and its limitations: Relatively few convalescent patients were included in the study, and early timepoints after natural infection were not analyzed. Nearly all vaccine-specific clones in convalescent patients (304 of 307) were mono-reactive for SARS-CoV-2 spike rather than cross-reactive with common cold coronaviruses. The median count of SARS-CoV-2-reactive clonotypes went up from around 20 after infection to approximately 40 after vaccination, although the change was not significant. In convalescent patients, a median 86.3% of post-vaccine SARS-CoV-2-reactive clones were detected only after vaccination, and vaccine-specific priming was suggested by this finding.

About this clonotype itself: Its binding antigen is unknown. Per-base quality was not reported, and no clone a single base away is much larger than it.

A distance of 12 bases separates the germline ends of V and J, which lose 0 bases and 9 bases respectively. The germline V gene specifies MNHEY as CDR1 and SVGAGI as CDR2. The CDR3 runs 14 amino acids, cysteine and phenylalanine included. Only CDR3 DNA is held: 42 bases, read in frame from base 1. Receptor amplification or capture employed PCR. DNA from cultured CD4+ T cells was subjected to TCR sequencing with the Oncomine TCR Beta short-read assay at the Johns Hopkins FTIC core. The QIAamp micro DNA kit was used to extract genomic DNA from the cultured CD4+ T cells. Oncomine TCR Beta libraries from cultured CD4+ T cells were pooled with unique dual indexes and sequenced on an Illumina iSeq 100. The original methods were these. Non-productive sequences were removed, and CDR3s that did not start with C, did not end with F or W, or were shorter than 7 amino acids were discarded. The MANAFEST web application was used to identify antigen-specific clonotypes by comparing peptide-stimulated wells against reference wells and other culture wells. To be called positive, a clone needed an FDR below 0.05, an odds ratio above 5, and a productive frequency above 0.1% in at least two of three replicate wells. Cross-reactive clonotypes were defined as significantly expanded in both SARS-CoV-2 spike wells and at least one common cold coronavirus spike condition. CDR3 homology was assessed with Levenshtein distances (stringdist) and unrooted phylogenetic trees (ape) in R version 3.6.1. The raw public data were reprocessed by TCRdb itself: fastp quality trimming at Q25, MiXCR clonotype calling, in-frame beta chains only. Each CDR3 protein appears once, grouped with its most common genes and DNA. Here the V and J calls rest on TCRdb's processing, not on the authors' analysis. Recorded for this sample are thousands of distinct CDR3 sequences; roughly a quarter of them occurred a single time. The ten largest clones take up roughly three fifths of the sample.

The sample's treatment or condition label is to be understood as: approximately 10-day PBMC culture with coronavirus spike peptide pools or control peptides (ViraFEST assay). CD4+ T cells from unexposed donors were collected before the COVID-19 pandemic (2011-2018). The ViraFEST assay, used in the study, expanded antigen-specific T cells with peptide pools and then identified the expanded clonotypes through TCR sequencing. PBMCs were cultured at fewer than 2.5 million per well in IMDM supplemented with 5% human AB serum and 8 to 10 IU/ml IL-2, with 10 ug/ml peptide pools added. On days 3 and 7, half of the culture medium was replaced with fresh IL-2-containing medium. After about nine days of culture, CD4+ T cells were isolated by negative selection with the EasySep CD4+ T cell isolation kit. As far as cell numbers permitted, CD4+ T cells from unexposed donors were tested for reactivity against SARS-CoV-2 S and N as well as four spike pools from common cold coronaviruses. Ficoll-Paque Plus gradient centrifugation was used to isolate PBMCs from whole blood, and the isolated PBMCs were then either used fresh or cryopreserved at -140C. Each culture condition was generally run in triplicate wells. The leukapheresis product used for the unexposed donors was purchased from a commercial source.

This TCR was sampled from a human donor in good health. Sequenced material: CD4+ T cells from blood, cultured in vitro. The rearrangement combines TRBV6-5 with TRBJ2-4; TRBD1 is a weak D gene call, 5 bases matching. The CDR3 amino acid sequence is: CASSYSGAGIIQYF. The DNA reads as follows: TGTGCCAGCAGTTACTCAGGGGCCGGTATCATTCAGTACTTC.